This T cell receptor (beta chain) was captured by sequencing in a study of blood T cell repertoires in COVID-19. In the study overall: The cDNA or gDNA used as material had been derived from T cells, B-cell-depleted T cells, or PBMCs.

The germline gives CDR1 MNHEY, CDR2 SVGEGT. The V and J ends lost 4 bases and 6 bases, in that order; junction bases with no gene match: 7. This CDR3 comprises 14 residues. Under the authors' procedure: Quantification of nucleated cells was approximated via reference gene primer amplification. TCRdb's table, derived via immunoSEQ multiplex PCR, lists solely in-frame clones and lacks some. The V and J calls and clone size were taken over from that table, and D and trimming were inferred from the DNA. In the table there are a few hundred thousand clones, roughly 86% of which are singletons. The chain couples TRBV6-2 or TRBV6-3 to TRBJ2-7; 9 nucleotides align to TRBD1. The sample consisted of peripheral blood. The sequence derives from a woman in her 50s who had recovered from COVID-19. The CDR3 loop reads CASSLQGALVEQYF. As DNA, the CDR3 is TGTGCCAGCAGTTTACAGGGGGCGCTCGTCGAGCAGTACTTC.